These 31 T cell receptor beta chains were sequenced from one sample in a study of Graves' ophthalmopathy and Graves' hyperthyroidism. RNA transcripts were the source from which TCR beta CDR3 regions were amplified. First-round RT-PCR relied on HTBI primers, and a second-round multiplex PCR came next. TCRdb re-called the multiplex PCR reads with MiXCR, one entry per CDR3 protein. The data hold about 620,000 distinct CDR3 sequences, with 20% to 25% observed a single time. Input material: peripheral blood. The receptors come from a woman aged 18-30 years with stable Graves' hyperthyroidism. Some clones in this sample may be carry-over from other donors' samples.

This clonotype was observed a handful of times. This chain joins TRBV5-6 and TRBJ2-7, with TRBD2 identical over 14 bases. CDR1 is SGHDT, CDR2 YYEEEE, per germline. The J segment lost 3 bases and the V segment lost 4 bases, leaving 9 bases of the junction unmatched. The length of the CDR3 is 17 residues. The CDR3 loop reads CASSAGTSGGLVYEQYF. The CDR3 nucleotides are TGTGCCAGCAGCGCGGGGACTAGCGGGGGTCTTGTCTACGAGCAGTACTTC.

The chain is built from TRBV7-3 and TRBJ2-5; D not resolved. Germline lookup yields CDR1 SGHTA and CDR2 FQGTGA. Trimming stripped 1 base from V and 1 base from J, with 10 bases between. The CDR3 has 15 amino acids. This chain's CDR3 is CASSLMAAPQETQYF. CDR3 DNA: TGTGCCAGCAGCTTAATGGCCGCCCCCCAAGAGACCCAGTACTTC. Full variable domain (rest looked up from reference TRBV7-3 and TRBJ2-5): GAGVSQTPSNKVTEKGKYVELRCDPISGHTALYWYRQSLGQGPEFLIYFQGTGAADDSGLPNDRFFAVRPEGSVSTLKIQRTERGDSAVYLCASSLMAAPQETQYFGPGTRLLVL.

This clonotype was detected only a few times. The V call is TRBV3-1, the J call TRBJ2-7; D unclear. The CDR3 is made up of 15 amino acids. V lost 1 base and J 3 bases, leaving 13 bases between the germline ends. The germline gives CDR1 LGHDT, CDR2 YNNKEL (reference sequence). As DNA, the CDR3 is TGTGCCAGCAGCCAAGCGGTAGGAGCCGACTACGAGCAGTACTTC. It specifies CASSQAVGADYEQYF.

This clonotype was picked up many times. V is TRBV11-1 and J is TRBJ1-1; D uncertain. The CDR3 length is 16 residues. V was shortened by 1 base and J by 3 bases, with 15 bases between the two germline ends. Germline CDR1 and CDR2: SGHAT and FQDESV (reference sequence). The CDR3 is CASSLGATQRDTEAFF. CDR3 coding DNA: TGTGCCAGCAGCTTAGGGGCGACCCAGAGGGACACTGAAGCTTTCTTT.

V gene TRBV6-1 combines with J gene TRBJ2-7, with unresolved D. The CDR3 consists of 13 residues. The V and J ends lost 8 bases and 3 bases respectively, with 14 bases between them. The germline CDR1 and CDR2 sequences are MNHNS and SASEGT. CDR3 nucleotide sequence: TGTGCCAGCCGACAAGGTTACGTCTACGAGCAGTACTTC. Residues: CASRQGYVYEQYF.

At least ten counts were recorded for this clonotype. In nucleotides, the CDR3 is TGTGCCAGCAGTTATCGGAACGGGGGCTCCTACGAGCAGTACTTC. The encoded protein is CASSYRNGGSYEQYF. V is TRBV6-5 and J is TRBJ2-7, with a weak D call TRBD2 (6 bases). CDR3 length: 15 amino acids. Germline V gives CDR1 MNHEY, CDR2 SVGAGI. The ends were cut back, 3 bases at V and 0 bases at J, with 12 bases in the middle.

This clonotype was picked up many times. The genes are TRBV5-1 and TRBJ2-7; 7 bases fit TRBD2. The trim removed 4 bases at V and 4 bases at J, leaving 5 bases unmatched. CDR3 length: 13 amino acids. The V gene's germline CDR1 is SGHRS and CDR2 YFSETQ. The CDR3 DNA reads TGCGCCAGCAGCCCCGGGACTATGTACGAGCAGTACTTC. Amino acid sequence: CASSPGTMYEQYF.

The CDR3 loop reads CASSRDGFWYF. CDR3 in DNA: TGTGCCAGCAGTCGGGACGGTTTTTGGTACTTC. This rearrangement joins TRBV6-1 to TRBJ2-5; D is tentatively TRBD1 or TRBD2 (5 bases each). The CDR3 loop spans 11 amino acids. Germline CDR1 is MNHNS and CDR2 is SASEGT. The germline V and J ends were trimmed by 5 bases and 13 bases, with 14 bases remaining between them.

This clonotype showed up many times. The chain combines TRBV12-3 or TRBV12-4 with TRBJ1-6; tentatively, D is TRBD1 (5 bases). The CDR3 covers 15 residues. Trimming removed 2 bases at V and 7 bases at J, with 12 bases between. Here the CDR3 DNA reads TGTGCCAGCAGTTTATTCGACAGCCCCAATTCACCCCTCCACTTT. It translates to CASSLFDSPNSPLHF.

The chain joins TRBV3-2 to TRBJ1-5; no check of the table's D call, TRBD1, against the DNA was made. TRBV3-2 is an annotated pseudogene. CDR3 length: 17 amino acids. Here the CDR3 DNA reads TGTGCCAGCAGCCAAGATATCGGGGGTAATAGCAATCAGCCCCAGCATTTT. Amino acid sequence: CASSQDIGGNSNQPQHF.

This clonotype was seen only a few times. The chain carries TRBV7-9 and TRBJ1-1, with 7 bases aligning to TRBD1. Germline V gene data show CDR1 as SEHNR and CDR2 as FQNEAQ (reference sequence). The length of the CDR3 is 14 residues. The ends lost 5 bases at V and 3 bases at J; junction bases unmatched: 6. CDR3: CASSLQGLDTEAFF. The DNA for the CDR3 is TGTGCCAGCAGCCTACAGGGGTTGGACACTGAAGCTTTCTTT.

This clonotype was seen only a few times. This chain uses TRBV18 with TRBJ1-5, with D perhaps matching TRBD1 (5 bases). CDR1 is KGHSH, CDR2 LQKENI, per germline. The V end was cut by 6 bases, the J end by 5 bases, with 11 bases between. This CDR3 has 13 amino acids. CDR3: CASSQGSDQPQHF. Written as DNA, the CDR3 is TGTGCCAGCTCCCAGGGCTCTGATCAGCCCCAGCATTTT.

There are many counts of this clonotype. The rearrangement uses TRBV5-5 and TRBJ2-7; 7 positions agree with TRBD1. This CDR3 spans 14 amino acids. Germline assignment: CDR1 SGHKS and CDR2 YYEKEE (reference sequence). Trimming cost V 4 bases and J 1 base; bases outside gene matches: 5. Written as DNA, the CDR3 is TGTGCCAGCAGCCCCCGGGACAGATCCTACGAGCAGTACTTC. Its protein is CASSPRDRSYEQYF.

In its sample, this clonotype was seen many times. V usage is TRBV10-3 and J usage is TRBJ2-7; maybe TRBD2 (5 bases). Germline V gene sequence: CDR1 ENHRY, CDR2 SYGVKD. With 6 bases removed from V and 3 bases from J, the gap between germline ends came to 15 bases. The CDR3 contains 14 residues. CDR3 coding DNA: TGTGCCATCAGCCCCCCGGGATCCGGCTACGAGCAGTACTTC. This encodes CAISPPGSGYEQYF.

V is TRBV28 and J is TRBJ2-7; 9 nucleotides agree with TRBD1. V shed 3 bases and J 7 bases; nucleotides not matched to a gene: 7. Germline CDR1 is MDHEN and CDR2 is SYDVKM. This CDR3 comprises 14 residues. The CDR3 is CASSLDRGSGEQYF. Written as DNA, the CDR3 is TGTGCCAGCAGTTTGGACAGGGGTTCCGGGGAGCAGTACTTC.

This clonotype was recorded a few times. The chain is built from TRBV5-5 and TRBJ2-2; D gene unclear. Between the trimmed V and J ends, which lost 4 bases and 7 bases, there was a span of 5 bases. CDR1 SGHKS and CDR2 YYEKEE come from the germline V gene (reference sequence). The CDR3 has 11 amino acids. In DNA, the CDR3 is TGTGCCAGCAGCACGATCGGGGAGCTGTTTTTT. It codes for CASSTIGELFF.

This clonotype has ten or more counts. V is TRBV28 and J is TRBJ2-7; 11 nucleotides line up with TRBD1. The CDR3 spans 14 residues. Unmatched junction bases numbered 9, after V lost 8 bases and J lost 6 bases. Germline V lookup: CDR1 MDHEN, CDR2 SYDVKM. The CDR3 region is CASRDRGTTVEQYF. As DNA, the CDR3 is TGTGCCAGCCGGGACAGGGGGACAACGGTCGAGCAGTACTTC. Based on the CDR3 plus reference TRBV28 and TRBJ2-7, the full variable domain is DVKVTQSSRYLVKRTGEKVFLECVQDMDHENMFWYRQDPGLGLRLIYFSYDVKMKEKGDIPEGYSVSREKKERFSLILESASTNQTSMYLCASRDRGTTVEQYFGPGTRLTVT.

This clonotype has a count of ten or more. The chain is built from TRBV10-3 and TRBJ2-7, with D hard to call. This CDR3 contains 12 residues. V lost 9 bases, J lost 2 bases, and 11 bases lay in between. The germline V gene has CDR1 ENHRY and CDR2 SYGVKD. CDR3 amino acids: CAIKNGTYEQYF. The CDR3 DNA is TGTGCCATTAAAAATGGGACCTACGAGCAGTACTTC.

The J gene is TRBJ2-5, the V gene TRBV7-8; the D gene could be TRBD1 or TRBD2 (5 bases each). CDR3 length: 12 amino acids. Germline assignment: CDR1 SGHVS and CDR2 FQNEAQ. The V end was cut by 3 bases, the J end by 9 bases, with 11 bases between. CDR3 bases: TGTGCCAGCAGCTTCCCGGGACGGGCCCAGTACTTC. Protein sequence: CASSFPGRAQYF.

Written as DNA, the CDR3 is TGTGCCAGCAGCCAAGGCGGGACAAGTTGGGGGACCCAGTACTTC. Residues: CASSQGGTSWGTQYF. V gene TRBV12-3 or TRBV12-4 combines with J gene TRBJ2-5; D is perhaps TRBD1 or TRBD2 (6 bases each). The V end was cut by 6 bases, the J end by 7 bases, with 21 bases between. The CDR3 runs to 15 residues.

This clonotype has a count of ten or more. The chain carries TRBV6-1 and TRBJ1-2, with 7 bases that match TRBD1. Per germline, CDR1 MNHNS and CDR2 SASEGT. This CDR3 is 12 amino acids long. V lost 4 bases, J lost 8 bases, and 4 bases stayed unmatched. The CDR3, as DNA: TGTGCCAGCAGTGCCGACAGGGTCGGCTACACCTTC. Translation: CASSADRVGYTF.

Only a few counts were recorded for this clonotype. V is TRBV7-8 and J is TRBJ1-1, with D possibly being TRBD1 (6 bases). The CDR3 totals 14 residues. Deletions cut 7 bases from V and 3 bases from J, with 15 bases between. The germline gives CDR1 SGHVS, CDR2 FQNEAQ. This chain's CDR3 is CASNPRGDDTEAFF. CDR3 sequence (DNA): TGTGCCAGCAACCCTAGGGGGGATGACACTGAAGCTTTCTTT.

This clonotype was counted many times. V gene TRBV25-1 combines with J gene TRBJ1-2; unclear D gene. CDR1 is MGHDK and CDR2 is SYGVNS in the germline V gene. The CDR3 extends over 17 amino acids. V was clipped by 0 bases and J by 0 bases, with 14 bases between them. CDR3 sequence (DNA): TGTGCCAGCAGTGAATATTCCGACGGTACTTCTAACTATGGCTACACCTTC. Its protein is CASSEYSDGTSNYGYTF.

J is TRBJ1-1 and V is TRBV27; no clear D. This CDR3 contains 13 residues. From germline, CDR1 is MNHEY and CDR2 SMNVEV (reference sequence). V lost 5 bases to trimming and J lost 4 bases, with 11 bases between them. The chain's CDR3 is CASSKGAVTEAFF. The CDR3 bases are TGTGCCAGCAGTAAAGGTGCAGTCACTGAAGCTTTCTTT.

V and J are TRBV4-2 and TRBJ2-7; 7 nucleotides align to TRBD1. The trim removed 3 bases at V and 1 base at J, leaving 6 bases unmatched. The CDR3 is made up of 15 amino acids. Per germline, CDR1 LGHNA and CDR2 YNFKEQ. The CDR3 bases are TGTGCCAGCAGCCAGGACAGGTGGTCATCCTACGAGCAGTACTTC. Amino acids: CASSQDRWSSYEQYF.

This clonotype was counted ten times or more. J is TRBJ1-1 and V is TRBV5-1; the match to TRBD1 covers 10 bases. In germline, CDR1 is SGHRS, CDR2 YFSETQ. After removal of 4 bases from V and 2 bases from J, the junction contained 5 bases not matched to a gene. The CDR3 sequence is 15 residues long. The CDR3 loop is CASSVRQGANTEAFF. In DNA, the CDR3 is TGCGCCAGCAGCGTCCGACAGGGGGCTAACACTGAAGCTTTCTTT.

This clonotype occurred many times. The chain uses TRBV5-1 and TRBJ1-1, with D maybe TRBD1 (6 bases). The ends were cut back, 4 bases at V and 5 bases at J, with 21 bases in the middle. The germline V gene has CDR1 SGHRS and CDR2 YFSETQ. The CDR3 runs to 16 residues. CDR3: CASSPRTRGRGTEAFF. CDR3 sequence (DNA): TGCGCCAGCAGCCCCCGGACCAGGGGAAGGGGAACTGAAGCTTTCTTT.

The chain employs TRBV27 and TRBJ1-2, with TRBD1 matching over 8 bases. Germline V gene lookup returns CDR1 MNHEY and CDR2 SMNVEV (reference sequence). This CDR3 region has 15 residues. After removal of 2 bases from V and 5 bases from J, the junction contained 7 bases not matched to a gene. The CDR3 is CASSLSGQGFYGYTF. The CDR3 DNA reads TGTGCCAGCAGTTTAAGCGGACAGGGTTTTTATGGCTACACCTTC.

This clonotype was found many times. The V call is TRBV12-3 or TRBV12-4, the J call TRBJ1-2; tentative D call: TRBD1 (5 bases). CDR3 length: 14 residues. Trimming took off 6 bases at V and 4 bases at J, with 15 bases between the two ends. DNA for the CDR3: TGTGCCAGCAGACGGGACTTTTTATCCTATGGCTACACCTTC. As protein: CASRRDFLSYGYTF.

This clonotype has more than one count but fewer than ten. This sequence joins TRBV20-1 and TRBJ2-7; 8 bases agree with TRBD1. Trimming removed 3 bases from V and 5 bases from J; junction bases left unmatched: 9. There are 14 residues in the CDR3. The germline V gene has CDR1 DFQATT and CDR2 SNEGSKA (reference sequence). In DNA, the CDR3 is TGCAGTGCTAGGAAGGTGACAGGGGCCCACGAGCAGTACTTC. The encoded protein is CSARKVTGAHEQYF.

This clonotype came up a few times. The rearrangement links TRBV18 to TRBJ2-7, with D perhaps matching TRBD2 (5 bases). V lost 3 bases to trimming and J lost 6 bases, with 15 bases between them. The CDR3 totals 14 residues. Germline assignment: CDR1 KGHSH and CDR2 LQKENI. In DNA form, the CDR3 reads TGTGCCAGCTCACCGAATCGGGGAGTAGGCGAGCAGTACTTC. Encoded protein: CASSPNRGVGEQYF.